The T cell receptor beta chain described here comes from a study of cytomegalovirus exposure and HLA in healthy donors. Study results and caveats: Most TCR sequences proved rare, with some public TCRs found in many donors.

Some clones are missing from TCRdb's copy, which holds only in-frame ones; the method was immunoSEQ multiplex PCR. The sample contains roughly 120,000 clones, approximately 90% of which appear only once. A note on this clone: As yet, its antigen is unknown.

V was pared by 1 base and J by 5 bases, with 16 bases between. The CDR3 runs to 16 residues. Germline lookup yields CDR1 LNHNV and CDR2 YYDKDF (reference sequence). Sequencing was performed on PBMCs. This clonotype was obtained from a woman younger than 35 in good health and CMV-seropositive. The rearrangement uses TRBV15 and TRBJ2-3, with D perhaps TRBD2 (7 bases). The CDR3 region is CATSRALGGAEDTQYF. DNA for the CDR3: TGTGCCACCAGCAGAGCGTTGGGGGGGGCAGAAGATACGCAGTATTTT. The full variable domain, rest sourced from reference TRBV15 and TRBJ2-3, is DAMVIQNPRYQVTQFGKPVTLSCSQTLNHNVMYWYQQKSSQAPKLLFHYYDKDFNNEADTPDNFQSRRPNTSFCFLDIRSPGLGDTAMYLCATSRALGGAEDTQYFGPGTRLTVL.